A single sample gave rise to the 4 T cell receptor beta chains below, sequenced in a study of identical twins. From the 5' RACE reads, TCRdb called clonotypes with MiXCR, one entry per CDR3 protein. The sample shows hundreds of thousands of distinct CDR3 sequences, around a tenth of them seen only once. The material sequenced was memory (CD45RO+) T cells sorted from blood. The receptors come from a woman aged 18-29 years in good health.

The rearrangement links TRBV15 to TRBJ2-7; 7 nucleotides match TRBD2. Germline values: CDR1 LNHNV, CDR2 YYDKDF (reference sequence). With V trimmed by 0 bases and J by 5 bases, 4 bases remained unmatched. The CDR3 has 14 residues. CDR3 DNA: TGTGCCACCAGCAGAGAGTTGGGAGGGCACGAGCAGTACTTC. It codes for CATSRELGGHEQYF.

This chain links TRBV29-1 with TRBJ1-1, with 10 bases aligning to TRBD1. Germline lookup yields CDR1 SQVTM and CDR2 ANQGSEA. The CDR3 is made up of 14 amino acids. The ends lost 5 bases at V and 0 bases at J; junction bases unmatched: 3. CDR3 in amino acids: CSVPGTGVNTEAFF. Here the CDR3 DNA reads TGCAGCGTTCCGGGGACAGGGGTGAACACTGAAGCTTTCTTT.

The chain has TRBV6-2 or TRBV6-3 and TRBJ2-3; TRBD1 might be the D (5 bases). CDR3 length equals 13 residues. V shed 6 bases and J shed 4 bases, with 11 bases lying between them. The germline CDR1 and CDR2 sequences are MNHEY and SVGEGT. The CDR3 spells CASSNRRADTQYF. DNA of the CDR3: TGTGCCAGCAGCAACAGGCGCGCAGATACGCAGTATTTT.

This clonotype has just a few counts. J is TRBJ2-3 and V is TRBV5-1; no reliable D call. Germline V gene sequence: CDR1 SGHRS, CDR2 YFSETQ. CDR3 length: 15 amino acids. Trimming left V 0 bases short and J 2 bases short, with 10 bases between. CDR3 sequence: CASSLVKDLTDTQYF. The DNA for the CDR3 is TGCGCCAGCAGCTTGGTCAAAGACCTCACAGATACGCAGTATTTT.